Listed below are T cell receptor beta chains from one sample, sequenced in a study of blood T cell repertoires in COVID-19. Using immunoSEQ multiplex PCR, the repertoire was profiled, and TCRdb retains in-frame clones only, with some absent. The sample holds more than 95,000 clones, about 81% seen once. The sample was peripheral blood. Receptor source: an elderly man with acute or convalescent COVID-19. The CDR3 runs from the conserved cysteine through the conserved F or W. Fields, in order: D gene, V gene, J gene, clone size, CDR3 protein, CDR3 DNA. D genes are given only for firm matches. Clone size, where shown, is once, few, many, or a class for clones that have expanded.

d_gene: TRBD2; v_gene: TRBV5-1; j_gene: TRBJ2-5; abundance: -; CDR3aa: CASSLASGSETQYF; CDR3nt: TGCGCCAGCAGCTTGGCAAGCGGGAGTGAGACCCAGTACTTC
d_gene: -; v_gene: TRBV27; j_gene: TRBJ2-3; abundance: -; CDR3aa: CASSFDRSTDTQYF; CDR3nt: TGTGCCAGCAGTTTTGACAGGTCGACAGATACGCAGTATTTT
d_gene: -; v_gene: TRBV7-2; j_gene: TRBJ1-2; abundance: -; CDR3aa: CALAGVVGYTF; CDR3nt: TGTGCCCTCGCCGGAGTGGTGGGCTACACCTTC
d_gene: TRBD2; v_gene: TRBV18; j_gene: TRBJ2-3; abundance: once; CDR3aa: CASSLSGGLSTDTQYF; CDR3nt: TGTGCCAGCTCACTTAGCGGGGGCCTGAGCACAGATACGCAGTATTTT
d_gene: TRBD2; v_gene: TRBV5-8; j_gene: TRBJ2-1; abundance: -; CDR3aa: CASSVGLAGEAEQFF; CDR3nt: TGTGCCAGCAGCGTCGGACTAGCGGGAGAGGCTGAGCAGTTCTTC
d_gene: -; v_gene: TRBV27; j_gene: TRBJ1-1; abundance: few; CDR3aa: CASSRLVQGLNTEAFF; CDR3nt: TGTGCCAGCAGTCGCCTCGTACAGGGACTGAACACTGAAGCTTTCTTT
d_gene: -; v_gene: TRBV5-4; j_gene: TRBJ1-2; abundance: -; CDR3aa: CASSPPDSRNYGYTF; CDR3nt: TGTGCCAGCAGCCCCCCGGACAGTCGAAACTATGGCTACACCTTC
d_gene: -; v_gene: TRBV15; j_gene: TRBJ1-2; abundance: -; CDR3aa: CATSRGRGTTYGYTF; CDR3nt: TGTGCCACCAGCAGAGGGCGGGGCACCACCTATGGCTACACCTTC
d_gene: -; v_gene: TRBV28; j_gene: TRBJ2-7; abundance: -; CDR3aa: CASSRTGPHSYEQYF; CDR3nt: TGTGCCAGCAGTAGAACAGGACCCCACTCCTACGAGCAGTACTTC
d_gene: TRBD1; v_gene: TRBV9; j_gene: TRBJ1-3; abundance: once; CDR3aa: CASSDSTGYGNTIYF; CDR3nt: TGTGCCAGCAGCGACTCGACAGGGTATGGAAACACCATATATTTT
d_gene: -; v_gene: TRBV7-2; j_gene: TRBJ1-1; abundance: many; CDR3aa: CASESFSRGGGAFF; CDR3nt: TGTGCCAGCGAGTCATTCAGTAGGGGGGGCGGAGCTTTCTTT
d_gene: TRBD1; v_gene: TRBV7-2; j_gene: TRBJ1-3; abundance: -; CDR3aa: CASSPLTGSGNTIYF; CDR3nt: TGTGCCAGCAGCCCGTTGACAGGGTCGGGAAACACCATATATTTT
d_gene: -; v_gene: TRBV7-7; j_gene: TRBJ1-1; abundance: once; CDR3aa: CASSLTGTSEAFF; CDR3nt: TGTGCCAGCAGCTTAACAGGGACCTCTGAAGCTTTCTTT
d_gene: TRBD1; v_gene: TRBV5-1; j_gene: TRBJ2-3; abundance: -; CDR3aa: CASSKGQQLDTQYF; CDR3nt: TGCGCCAGCAGCAAGGGACAGCAACTAGATACGCAGTATTTT
d_gene: -; v_gene: TRBV7-2; j_gene: TRBJ1-6; abundance: -; CDR3aa: CASSQTFPYNSPLHF; CDR3nt: TGTGCCAGCAGCCAGACATTTCCCTATAATTCACCCCTCCACTTT
d_gene: TRBD1; v_gene: TRBV19; j_gene: TRBJ1-2; abundance: -; CDR3aa: CASRVRTGDYGYTF; CDR3nt: TGTGCCAGTAGAGTTAGGACAGGGGATTATGGCTACACCTTC
d_gene: -; v_gene: TRBV2; j_gene: TRBJ1-5; abundance: once; CDR3aa: CASRRPGDSDQPQHF; CDR3nt: TGTGCCAGCAGGCGACCGGGTGATAGCGATCAGCCCCAGCATTTT
d_gene: TRBD1; v_gene: TRBV28; j_gene: TRBJ2-7; abundance: hyperexpanded; CDR3aa: CASSFRDRGYEQYF; CDR3nt: TGTGCCAGCAGTTTCCGGGACAGGGGATACGAGCAGTACTTC
d_gene: -; v_gene: TRBV7-2; j_gene: TRBJ1-4; abundance: -; CDR3aa: CASSPRATNEKLFF; CDR3nt: TGTGCCAGCAGCCCCAGGGCGACTAATGAAAAACTGTTTTTT
d_gene: TRBD1; v_gene: TRBV14; j_gene: TRBJ2-5; abundance: -; CDR3aa: CASSTRQGVRETQYF; CDR3nt: TGTGCCAGCAGCACCCGACAGGGAGTGAGGGAGACCCAGTACTTC
d_gene: -; v_gene: TRBV24-1; j_gene: TRBJ2-5; abundance: -; CDR3aa: CATSDSTGSGTTAQYF; CDR3nt: TGTGCCACCAGTGATTCCACAGGGTCCGGGACTACTGCCCAGTACTTC
d_gene: -; v_gene: TRBV7-2; j_gene: TRBJ1-1; abundance: few; CDR3aa: CASSLFVGAPRNTEAFF; CDR3nt: TGTGCCAGCAGCTTATTCGTGGGGGCCCCAAGGAACACTGAAGCTTTCTTT
d_gene: -; v_gene: TRBV6-2/TRBV6-3; j_gene: TRBJ1-1; abundance: -; CDR3aa: CASSYPVPGGVVIEAFF; CDR3nt: TGTGCCAGCAGTTACCCCGTCCCCGGGGGGGTAGTCATTGAAGCTTTCTTT
d_gene: -; v_gene: TRBV28; j_gene: TRBJ1-6; abundance: once; CDR3aa: CASRIHSPNSPLHF; CDR3nt: TGTGCCAGCAGAATTCATAGCCCCAATTCACCCCTCCACTTT
d_gene: -; v_gene: TRBV28; j_gene: TRBJ2-2; abundance: -; CDR3aa: CASSKRGGLGTGELFF; CDR3nt: TGTGCCAGCAGTAAACGTGGAGGGCTGGGCACCGGGGAGCTGTTTTTT
d_gene: -; v_gene: TRBV4-3; j_gene: TRBJ1-6; abundance: -; CDR3aa: CASSQDPQVNSPLHF; CDR3nt: TGCGCCAGCAGCCAAGATCCCCAGGTTAATTCACCCCTCCACTTT
d_gene: TRBD1; v_gene: TRBV19; j_gene: TRBJ1-1; abundance: -; CDR3aa: CASMGQGVSDTEAFF; CDR3nt: TGTGCCAGTATGGGACAGGGGGTTTCAGACACTGAAGCTTTCTTT
d_gene: -; v_gene: TRBV6-5; j_gene: TRBJ2-4; abundance: few; CDR3aa: CASSYRGTGNIQYF; CDR3nt: TGTGCCAGCAGTTATCGAGGGACTGGGAACATTCAGTACTTC
d_gene: -; v_gene: TRBV28; j_gene: TRBJ2-4; abundance: -; CDR3aa: CASSRPRGAQAKNIQYF; CDR3nt: TGTGCCAGCAGCCGACCCAGGGGCGCGCAGGCCAAAAACATTCAGTACTTC
d_gene: -; v_gene: TRBV7-2; j_gene: TRBJ1-2; abundance: -; CDR3aa: CASSQDQGSYGYTF; CDR3nt: TGTGCCAGCAGCCAAGACCAGGGGAGCTATGGCTACACCTTC
d_gene: TRBD1; v_gene: TRBV6-5; j_gene: TRBJ2-7; abundance: -; CDR3aa: CASSSPGQGAYEQYF; CDR3nt: TGTGCCAGCAGTTCACCGGGACAGGGGGCTTACGAGCAGTACTTC
d_gene: -; v_gene: TRBV6-5; j_gene: TRBJ2-7; abundance: -; CDR3aa: CASSKTQETLSEQYF; CDR3nt: TGTGCCAGCAGTAAGACACAGGAAACTTTGTCCGAGCAGTACTTC
d_gene: -; v_gene: TRBV18; j_gene: TRBJ1-5; abundance: -; CDR3aa: CASTGGGNQPQHF; CDR3nt: TGTGCCAGCACAGGCGGGGGAAATCAGCCCCAGCATTTT
d_gene: -; v_gene: TRBV19; j_gene: TRBJ1-5; abundance: few; CDR3aa: CASSTGISQPQHF; CDR3nt: TGTGCCAGCAGTACAGGGATTAGTCAGCCCCAGCATTTT